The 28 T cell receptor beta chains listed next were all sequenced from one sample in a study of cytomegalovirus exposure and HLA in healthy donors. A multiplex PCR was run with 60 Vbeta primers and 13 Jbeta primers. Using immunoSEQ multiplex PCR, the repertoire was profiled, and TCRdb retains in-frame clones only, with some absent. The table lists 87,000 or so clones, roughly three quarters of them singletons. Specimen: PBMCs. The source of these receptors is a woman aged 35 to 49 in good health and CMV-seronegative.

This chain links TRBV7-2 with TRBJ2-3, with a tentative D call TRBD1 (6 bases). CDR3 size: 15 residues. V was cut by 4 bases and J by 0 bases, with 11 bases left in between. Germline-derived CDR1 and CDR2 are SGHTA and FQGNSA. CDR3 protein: CASSSGTSSTDTQYF. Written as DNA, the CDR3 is TGTGCCAGCAGCTCCGGGACATCTAGCACAGATACGCAGTATTTT.

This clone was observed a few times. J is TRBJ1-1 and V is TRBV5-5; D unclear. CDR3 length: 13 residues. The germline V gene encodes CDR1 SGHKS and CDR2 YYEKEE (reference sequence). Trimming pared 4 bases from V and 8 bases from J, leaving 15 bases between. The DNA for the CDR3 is TGTGCCAGCAGCCCGAATGCGGACTTCGAAGCTTTCTTT. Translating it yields CASSPNADFEAFF.

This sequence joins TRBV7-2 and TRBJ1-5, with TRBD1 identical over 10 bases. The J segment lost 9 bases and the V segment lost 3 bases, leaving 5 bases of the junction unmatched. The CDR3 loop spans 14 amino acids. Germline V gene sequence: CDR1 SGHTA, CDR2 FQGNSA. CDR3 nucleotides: TGTGCCAGCAGCTTCCGACAGGGGGCTACGCCCCAGCATTTT. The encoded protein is CASSFRQGATPQHF.

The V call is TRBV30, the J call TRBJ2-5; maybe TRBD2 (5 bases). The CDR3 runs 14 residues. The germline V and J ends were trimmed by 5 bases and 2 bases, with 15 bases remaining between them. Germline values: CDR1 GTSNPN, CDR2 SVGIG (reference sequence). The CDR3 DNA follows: TGTGCCTGGGGGGAACTAGGCCGACAAGAGACCCAGTACTTC. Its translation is CAWGELGRQETQYF.

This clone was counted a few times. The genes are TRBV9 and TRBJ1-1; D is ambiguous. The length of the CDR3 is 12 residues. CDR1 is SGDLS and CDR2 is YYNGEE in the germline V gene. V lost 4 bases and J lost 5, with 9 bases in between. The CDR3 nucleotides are TGTGCCAGCAGCTCCCCCGGGACTGAAGCTTTCTTT. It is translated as CASSSPGTEAFF.

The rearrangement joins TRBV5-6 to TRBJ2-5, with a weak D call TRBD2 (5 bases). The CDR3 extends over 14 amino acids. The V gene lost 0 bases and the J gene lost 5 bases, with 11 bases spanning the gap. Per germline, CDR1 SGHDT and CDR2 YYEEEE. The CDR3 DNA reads TGTGCCAGCAGCTTGGCCCGGGGATGGGAGACCCAGTACTTC. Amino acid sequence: CASSLARGWETQYF.

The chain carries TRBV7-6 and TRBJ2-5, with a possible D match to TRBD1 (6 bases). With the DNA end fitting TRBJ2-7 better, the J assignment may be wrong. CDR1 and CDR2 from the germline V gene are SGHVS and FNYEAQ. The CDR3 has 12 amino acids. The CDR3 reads CASSVGGYEQYF. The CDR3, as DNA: TGTGCCAGCAGCGTAGGGGGCTACGAGCAGTACTTC.

In DNA, the CDR3 is TGTGCCAGCAGTTACGCGGTCTCCTACAATGAGCAGTTCTTC. It codes for CASSYAVSYNEQFF. The rearrangement links TRBV6-6 to TRBJ2-1; D unclear. The germline V gene encodes CDR1 MNHNY and CDR2 SVGAGI (reference sequence). The CDR3 covers 14 residues. Trimming stripped 2 bases from V and 0 bases from J, with 5 bases between.

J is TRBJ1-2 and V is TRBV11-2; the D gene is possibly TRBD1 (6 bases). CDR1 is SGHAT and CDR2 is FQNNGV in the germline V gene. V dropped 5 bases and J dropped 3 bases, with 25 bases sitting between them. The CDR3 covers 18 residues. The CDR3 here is CASSARTVEERRHYGYTF. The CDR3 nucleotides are TGTGCCAGCAGCGCCCGGACAGTGGAAGAACGACGTCACTATGGCTACACCTTC.

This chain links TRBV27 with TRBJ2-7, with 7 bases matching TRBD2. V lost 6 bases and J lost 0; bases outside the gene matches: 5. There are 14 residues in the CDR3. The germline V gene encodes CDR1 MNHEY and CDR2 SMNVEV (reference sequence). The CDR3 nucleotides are TGTGCCAGCAGATCGCAGCGGGACTCCTACGAGCAGTACTTC. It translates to CASRSQRDSYEQYF.

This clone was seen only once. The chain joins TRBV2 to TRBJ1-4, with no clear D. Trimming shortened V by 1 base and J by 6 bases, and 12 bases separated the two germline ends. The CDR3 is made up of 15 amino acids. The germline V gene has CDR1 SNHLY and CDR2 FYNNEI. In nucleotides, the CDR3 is TGTGCCAGCAGTGAAGACCCTGAACTAGATGAAAAACTGTTTTTT. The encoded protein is CASSEDPELDEKLFF.

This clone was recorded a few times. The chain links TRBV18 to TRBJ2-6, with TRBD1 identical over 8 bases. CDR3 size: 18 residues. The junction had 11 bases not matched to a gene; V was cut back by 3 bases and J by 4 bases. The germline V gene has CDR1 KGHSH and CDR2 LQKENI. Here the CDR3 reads CASSPKGQGASGANVLTF. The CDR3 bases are TGTGCCAGCTCACCTAAGGGGCAGGGGGCTTCAGGGGCCAACGTCCTGACTTTC.

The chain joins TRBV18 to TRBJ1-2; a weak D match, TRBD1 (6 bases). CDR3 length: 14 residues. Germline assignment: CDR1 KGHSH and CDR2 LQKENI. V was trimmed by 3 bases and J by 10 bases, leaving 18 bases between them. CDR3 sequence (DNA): TGTGCCAGCTCACCCAGCGTACAGGGTAGGGACTACACCTTC. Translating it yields CASSPSVQGRDYTF.

The CDR3 reads CASSSDREFYNEQFF. In DNA form, the CDR3 reads TGTGCCAGCAGCTCGGACAGGGAGTTCTACAATGAGCAGTTCTTC. The genes are TRBV11-2 and TRBJ2-1, with 8 bases aligning to TRBD1. V lost 4 bases and J lost 3; bases outside the gene matches: 5. CDR3 length: 15 residues. The germline V gene encodes CDR1 SGHAT and CDR2 FQNNGV. Full variable domain (remainder filled in from reference TRBV11-2 and TRBJ2-1): EAGVAQSPRYKIIEKRQSVAFWCNPISGHATLYWYQQILGQGPKLLIQFQNNGVVDDSQLPKDRFSAERLKGVDSTLKIQPAKLEDSAVYLCASSSDREFYNEQFFGPGTRLTVL.

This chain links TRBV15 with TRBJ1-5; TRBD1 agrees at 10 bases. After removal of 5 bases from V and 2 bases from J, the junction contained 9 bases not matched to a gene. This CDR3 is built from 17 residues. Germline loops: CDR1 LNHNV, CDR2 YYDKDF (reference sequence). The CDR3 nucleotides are TGTGCCACCAGCTCAGACCCAGGGACAGGGGGCAATCAGCCCCAGCATTTT. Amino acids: CATSSDPGTGGNQPQHF.

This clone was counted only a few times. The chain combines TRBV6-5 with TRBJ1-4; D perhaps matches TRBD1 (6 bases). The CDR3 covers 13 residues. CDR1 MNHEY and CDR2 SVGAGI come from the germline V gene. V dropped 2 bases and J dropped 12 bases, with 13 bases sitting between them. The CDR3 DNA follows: TGTGCCAGCAGTTACGGGGGCGGGGGTGAACTGTTTTTT. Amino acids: CASSYGGGGELFF.

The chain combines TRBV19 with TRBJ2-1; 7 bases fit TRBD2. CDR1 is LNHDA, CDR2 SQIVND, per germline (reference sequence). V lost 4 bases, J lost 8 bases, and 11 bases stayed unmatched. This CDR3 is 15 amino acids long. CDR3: CASSSLLRGGDEQFF. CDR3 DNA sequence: TGTGCCAGTAGTAGCCTCCTCCGGGGAGGGGATGAGCAGTTCTTC.

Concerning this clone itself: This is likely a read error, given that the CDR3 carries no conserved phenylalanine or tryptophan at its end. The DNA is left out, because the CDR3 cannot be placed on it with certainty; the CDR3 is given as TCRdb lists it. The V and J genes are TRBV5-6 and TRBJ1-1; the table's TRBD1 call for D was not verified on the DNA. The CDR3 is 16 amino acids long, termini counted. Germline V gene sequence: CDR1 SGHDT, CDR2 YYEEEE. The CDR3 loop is CASSLFGAPRNTEALV.

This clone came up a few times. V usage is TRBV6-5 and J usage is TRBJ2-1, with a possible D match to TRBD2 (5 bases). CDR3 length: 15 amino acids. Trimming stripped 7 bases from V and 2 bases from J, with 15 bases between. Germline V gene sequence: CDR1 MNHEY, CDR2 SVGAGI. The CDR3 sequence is CASTKRSGAYNEQFF. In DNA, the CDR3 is TGTGCCAGCACTAAGAGGTCCGGGGCCTACAATGAGCAGTTCTTC.

The CDR3 protein is CATSRDGQGIGQPQHF. CDR3 DNA sequence: TGTGCCACCAGCAGAGACGGACAGGGTATTGGACAGCCCCAGCATTTT. The V and J genes are TRBV15 and TRBJ1-5; 8 nucleotides align to TRBD1. This CDR3 contains 16 residues. Unmatched junction bases numbered 8, after V lost 0 bases and J lost 7 bases. Germline V gene data show CDR1 as LNHNV and CDR2 as YYDKDF (reference sequence).

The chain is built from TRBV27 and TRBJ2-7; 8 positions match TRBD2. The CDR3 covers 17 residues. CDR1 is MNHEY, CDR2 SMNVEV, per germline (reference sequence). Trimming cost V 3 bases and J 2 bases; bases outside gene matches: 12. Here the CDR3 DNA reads TGTGCCAGCAGTTTTCTGATTTCCGGGACTAGAACCTACGAGCAGTACTTC. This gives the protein CASSFLISGTRTYEQYF.

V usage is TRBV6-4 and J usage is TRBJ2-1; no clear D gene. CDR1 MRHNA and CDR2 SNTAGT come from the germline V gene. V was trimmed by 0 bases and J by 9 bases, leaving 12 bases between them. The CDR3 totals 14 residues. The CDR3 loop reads CASSDSSFGGEQFF. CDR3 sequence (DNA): TGTGCCAGCAGTGACTCGAGCTTCGGCGGTGAGCAGTTCTTC.

The DNA for the CDR3 is TGTGCCAGCAGCTTATTTGCGGTGACAGCGTTTGGGGACACTGAAGCTTTCTTT. Translation: CASSLFAVTAFGDTEAFF. The chain joins TRBV7-3 to TRBJ1-1, with D maybe TRBD1 (5 bases). CDR1 SGHTA and CDR2 FQGTGA come from the germline V gene. V lost 2 bases, J lost 3 bases, and 22 bases lay in between. The CDR3 has 18 amino acids.

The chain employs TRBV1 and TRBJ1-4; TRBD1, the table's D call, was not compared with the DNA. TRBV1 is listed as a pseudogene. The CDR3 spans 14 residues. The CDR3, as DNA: TGCACCAGCAGCCAAGATCTGGGGGCTGGTGGACTGTTTTTT. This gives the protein CTSSQDLGAGGLFF.

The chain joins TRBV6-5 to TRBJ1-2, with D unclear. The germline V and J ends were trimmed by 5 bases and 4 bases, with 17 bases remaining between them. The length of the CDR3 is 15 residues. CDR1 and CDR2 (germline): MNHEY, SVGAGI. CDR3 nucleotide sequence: TGTGCCAGCAGTAGTCACAGTGCTAACTTCTATGGCTACACCTTC. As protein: CASSSHSANFYGYTF.

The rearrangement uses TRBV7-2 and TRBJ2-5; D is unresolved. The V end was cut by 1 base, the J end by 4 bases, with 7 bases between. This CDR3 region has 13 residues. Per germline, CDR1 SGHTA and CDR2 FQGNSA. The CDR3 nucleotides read TGTGCCAGCAGCTTAGGGCTTATAGAGACCCAGTACTTC. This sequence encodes CASSLGLIETQYF.

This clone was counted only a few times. This CDR3 is CASSEGSRTGNTIYF. The CDR3, as DNA: TGTGCCAGCAGTGAAGGGTCCAGAACTGGAAACACCATATATTTT. The gene calls are TRBV2 and TRBJ1-3; D call uncertain. The CDR3 totals 15 residues. V dropped 1 base and J dropped 2 bases, with 9 bases sitting between them. The germline gives CDR1 SNHLY, CDR2 FYNNEI.

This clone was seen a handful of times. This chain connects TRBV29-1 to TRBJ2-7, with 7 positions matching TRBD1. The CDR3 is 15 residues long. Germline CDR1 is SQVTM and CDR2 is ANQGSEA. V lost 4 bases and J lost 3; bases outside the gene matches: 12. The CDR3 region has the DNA TGCAGCGTTGGGGCCCCAGGGGGTGTAATCTACGAGCAGTACTTC. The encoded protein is CSVGAPGGVIYEQYF.